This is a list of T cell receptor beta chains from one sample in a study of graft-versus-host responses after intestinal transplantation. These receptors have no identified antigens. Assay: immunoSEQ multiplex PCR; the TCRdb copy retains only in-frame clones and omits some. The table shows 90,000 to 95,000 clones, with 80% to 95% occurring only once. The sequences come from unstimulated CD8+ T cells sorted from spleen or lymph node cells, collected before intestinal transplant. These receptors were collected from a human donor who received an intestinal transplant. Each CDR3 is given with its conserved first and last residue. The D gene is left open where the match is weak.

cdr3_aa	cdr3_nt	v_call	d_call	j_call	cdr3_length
CASSQARGSWETQYF	TGTGCCAGCAGCCAAGCACGGGGATCTTGGGAGACCCAGTACTTC	TRBV4-2	.	TRBJ2-5	15
CASRVLAVSYNEQFF	TGTGCCAGCAGAGTCCTAGCGGTTTCCTACAATGAGCAGTTCTTC	TRBV6-5	TRBD2	TRBJ2-1	15
CASSLGSLAKNIQYF	TGTGCCAGCAGCTTAGGTAGTCTAGCCAAAAACATTCAGTACTTC	TRBV7-9	.	TRBJ2-4	15
CASSFEQTYEQYF	TGTGCCAGCAGCTTCGAGCAAACCTACGAGCAGTACTTC	TRBV7-9	.	TRBJ2-7	13
CASSEPGLAFNEQFF	TGTGCCAGTAGTGAGCCGGGACTAGCGTTCAATGAGCAGTTCTTC	TRBV19	TRBD2	TRBJ2-1	15
CASGLAGHDNEKLFF	TGTGCTAGTGGTTTGGCGGGACATGATAATGAAAAACTGTTTTTT	TRBV12-5	.	TRBJ1-4	15
CASSLASGSSYEQYF	TGTGCCAGCAGCTTGGCTAGCGGGAGCTCCTACGAGCAGTACTTC	TRBV5-4	TRBD2	TRBJ2-7	15
CASSLGVGTNTEAFF	TGTGCCAGCAGCTTGGGTGTTGGCACGAACACTGAAGCTTTCTTT	TRBV5-5	.	TRBJ1-1	15
CASSVALAGKNEQFF	TGTGCCAGCAGCGTAGCACTAGCGGGAAAGAATGAGCAGTTCTTC	TRBV9	TRBD2	TRBJ2-1	15
CASSFRDRGDYEQYF	TGTGCCAGCAGCTTCCGGGACAGGGGGGACTACGAGCAGTACTTC	TRBV13	TRBD1	TRBJ2-7	15
CASSFLAGIQETQYF	TGTGCCAGCAGCTTTCTAGCGGGGATCCAAGAGACCCAGTACTTC	TRBV7-2	TRBD2	TRBJ2-5	15
CASSSSDTQYF	TGCGCCAGCAGCTCTAGTGATACGCAGTATTTT	TRBV5-1	.	TRBJ2-3	11
CASSLQSINEKLFF	TGTGCCAGCAGTTTACAGAGCATCAATGAAAAACTGTTTTTT	TRBV6-5	.	TRBJ1-4	14
CASSPGTSGHTQYF	TGTGCCAGCAGCCCCGGGACTAGCGGGCATACGCAGTATTTT	TRBV7-3	TRBD2	TRBJ2-3	14
CSVEDRDRENYGYTF	TGCAGCGTTGAAGATAGGGACAGGGAAAACTATGGCTACACCTTC	TRBV29-1	TRBD1	TRBJ1-2	15
CASSLIWAWATDTQYF	TGTGCCAGCAGCTTGATCTGGGCCTGGGCCACAGATACGCAGTATTTT	TRBV5-5	.	TRBJ2-3	16
CASRTVQGRTTGELFF	TGTGCCAGCAGGACCGTACAGGGGCGGACCACCGGGGAGCTGTTTTTT	TRBV27	TRBD1	TRBJ2-2	16
CASSRDFSGGPKNIQYF	TGTGCCAGCAGTCGAGACTTTAGCGGGGGGCCGAAAAACATTCAGTACTTC	TRBV9	TRBD2	TRBJ2-4	17
CAWSKGGSGSYNEQFF	TGTGCCTGGAGTAAAGGTGGCTCGGGTTCCTACAATGAGCAGTTCTTC	TRBV30	.	TRBJ2-1	16
CASSSGDGSYEQYF	TGTGCCAGTAGTTCCGGGGATGGGTCCTACGAGCAGTACTTC	TRBV19	.	TRBJ2-7	14